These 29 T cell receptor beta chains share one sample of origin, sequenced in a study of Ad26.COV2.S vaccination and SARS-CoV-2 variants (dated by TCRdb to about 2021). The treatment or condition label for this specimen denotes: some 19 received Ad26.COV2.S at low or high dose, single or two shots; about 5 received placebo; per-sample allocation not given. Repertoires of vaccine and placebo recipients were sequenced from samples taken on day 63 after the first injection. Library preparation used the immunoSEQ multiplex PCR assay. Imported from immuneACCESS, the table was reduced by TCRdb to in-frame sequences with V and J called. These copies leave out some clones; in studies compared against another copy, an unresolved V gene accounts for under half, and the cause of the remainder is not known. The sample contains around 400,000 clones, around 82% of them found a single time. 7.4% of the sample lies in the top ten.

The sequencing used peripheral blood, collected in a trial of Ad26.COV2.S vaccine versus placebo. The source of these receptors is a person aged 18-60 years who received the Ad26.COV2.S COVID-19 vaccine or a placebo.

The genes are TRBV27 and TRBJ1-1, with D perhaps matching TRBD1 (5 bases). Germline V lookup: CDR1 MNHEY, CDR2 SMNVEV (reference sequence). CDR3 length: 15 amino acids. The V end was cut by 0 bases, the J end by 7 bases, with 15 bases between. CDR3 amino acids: CASSLSWTTRGEAFF. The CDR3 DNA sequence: TGTGCCAGCAGTTTATCCTGGACAACCCGAGGTGAAGCTTTCTTT.

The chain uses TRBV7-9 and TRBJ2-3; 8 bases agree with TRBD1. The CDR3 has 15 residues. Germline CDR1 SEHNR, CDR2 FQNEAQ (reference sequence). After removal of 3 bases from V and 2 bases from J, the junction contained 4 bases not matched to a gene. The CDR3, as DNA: TGTGCCAGCAGCTTTGGGGACAGGTCCACAGATACGCAGTATTTT. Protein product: CASSFGDRSTDTQYF.

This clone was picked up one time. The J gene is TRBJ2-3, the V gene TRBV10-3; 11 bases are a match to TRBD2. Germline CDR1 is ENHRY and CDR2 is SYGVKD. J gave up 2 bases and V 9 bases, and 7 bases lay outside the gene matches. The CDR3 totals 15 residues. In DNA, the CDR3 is TGTGCCATTGCAAGACTAGCGGGGCTCACAGATACGCAGTATTTT. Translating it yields CAIARLAGLTDTQYF.

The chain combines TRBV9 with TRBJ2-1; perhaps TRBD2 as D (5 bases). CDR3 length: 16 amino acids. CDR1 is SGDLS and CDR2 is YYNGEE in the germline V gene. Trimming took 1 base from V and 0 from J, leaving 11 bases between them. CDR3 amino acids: CASSVIGESSYNEQFF. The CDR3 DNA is TGTGCCAGCAGCGTAATCGGGGAGAGCTCCTACAATGAGCAGTTCTTC.

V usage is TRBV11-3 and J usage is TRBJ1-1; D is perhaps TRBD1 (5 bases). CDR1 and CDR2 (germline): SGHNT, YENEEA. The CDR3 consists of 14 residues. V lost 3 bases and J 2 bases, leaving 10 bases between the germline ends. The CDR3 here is CASSFQGFNTEAFF. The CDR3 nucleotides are TGTGCCAGCAGCTTCCAGGGCTTTAACACTGAAGCTTTCTTT.

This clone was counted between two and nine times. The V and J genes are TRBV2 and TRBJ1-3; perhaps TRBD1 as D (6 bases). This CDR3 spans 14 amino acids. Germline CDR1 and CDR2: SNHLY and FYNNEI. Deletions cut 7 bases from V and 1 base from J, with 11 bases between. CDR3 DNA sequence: TGTGCCAGCAAGCAGGGGCGTTCTGGAAACACCATATATTTT. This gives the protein CASKQGRSGNTIYF.

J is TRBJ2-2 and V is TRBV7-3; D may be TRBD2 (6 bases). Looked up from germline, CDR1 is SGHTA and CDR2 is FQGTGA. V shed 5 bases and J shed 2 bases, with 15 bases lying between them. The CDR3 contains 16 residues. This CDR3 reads CASSRNPGLNTGELFF. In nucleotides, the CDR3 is TGTGCCAGCAGCCGTAACCCGGGACTTAACACCGGGGAGCTGTTTTTT.

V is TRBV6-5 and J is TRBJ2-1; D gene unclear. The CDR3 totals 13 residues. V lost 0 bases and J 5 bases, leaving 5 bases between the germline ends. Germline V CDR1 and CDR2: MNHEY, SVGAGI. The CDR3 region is CASSYSRNNEQFF. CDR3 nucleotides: TGTGCCAGCAGTTACTCACGAAACAATGAGCAGTTCTTC.

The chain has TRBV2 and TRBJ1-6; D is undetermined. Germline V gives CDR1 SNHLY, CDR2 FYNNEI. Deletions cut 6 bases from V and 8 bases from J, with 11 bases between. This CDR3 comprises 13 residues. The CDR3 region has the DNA TGTGCCAGCAGCCTGGAGCCGTATTCACCCCTCCACTTT. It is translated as CASSLEPYSPLHF.

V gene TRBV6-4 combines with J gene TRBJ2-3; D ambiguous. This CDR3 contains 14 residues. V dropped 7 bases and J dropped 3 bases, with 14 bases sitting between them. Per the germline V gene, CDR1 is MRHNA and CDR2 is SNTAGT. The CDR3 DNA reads TGTGCCAGCAAAGCAAATGAGCTAACAGATACGCAGTATTTT. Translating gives CASKANELTDTQYF.

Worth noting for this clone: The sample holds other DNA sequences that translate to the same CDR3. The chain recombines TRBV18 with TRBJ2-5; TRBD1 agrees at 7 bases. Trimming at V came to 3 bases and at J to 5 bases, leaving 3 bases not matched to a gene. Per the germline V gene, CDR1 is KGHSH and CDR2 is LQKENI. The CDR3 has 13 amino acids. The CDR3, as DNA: TGTGCCAGCTCACCCGGACAGGCGGAGACCCAGTACTTC. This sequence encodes CASSPGQAETQYF. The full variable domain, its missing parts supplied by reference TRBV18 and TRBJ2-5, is NAGVMQNPRHLVRRRGQEARLRCSPMKGHSHVYWYRQLPEEGLKFMVYLQKENIIDESGMPKERFSAEFPKEGPSILRIQQVVRGDSAAYFCASSPGQAETQYFGPGTRLLVL.

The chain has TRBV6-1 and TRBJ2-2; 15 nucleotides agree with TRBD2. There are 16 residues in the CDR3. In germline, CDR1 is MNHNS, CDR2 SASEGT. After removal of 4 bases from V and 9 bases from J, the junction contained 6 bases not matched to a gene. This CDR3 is CASSGTSGRGWRELFF. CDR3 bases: TGTGCCAGCAGTGGGACTAGCGGGAGGGGTTGGCGGGAGCTGTTTTTT.

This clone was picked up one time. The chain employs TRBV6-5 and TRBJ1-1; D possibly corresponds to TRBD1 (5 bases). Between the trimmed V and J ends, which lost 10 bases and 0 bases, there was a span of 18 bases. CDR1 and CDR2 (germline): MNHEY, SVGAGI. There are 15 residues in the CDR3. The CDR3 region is CAIRVRGSMNTEAFF. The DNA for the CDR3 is TGTGCCATCAGGGTGCGGGGGTCTATGAACACTGAAGCTTTCTTT.

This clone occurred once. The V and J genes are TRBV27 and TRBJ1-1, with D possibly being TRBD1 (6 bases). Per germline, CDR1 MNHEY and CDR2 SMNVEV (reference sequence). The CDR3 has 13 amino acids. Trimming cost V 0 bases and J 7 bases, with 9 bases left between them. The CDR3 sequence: CASSLSAGVEAFF. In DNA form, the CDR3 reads TGTGCCAGCAGTTTATCCGCAGGGGTTGAAGCTTTCTTT.

Here the CDR3 reads CASSEPGGEKLFF. In DNA form, the CDR3 reads TGTGCCAGCAGTGAACCCGGCGGGGAAAAACTGTTTTTT. J is TRBJ1-4 and V is TRBV2; D remains unclear. The CDR3 runs 13 residues. From germline, CDR1 is SNHLY and CDR2 FYNNEI. V lost 2 bases and J lost 8, with 9 bases in between.

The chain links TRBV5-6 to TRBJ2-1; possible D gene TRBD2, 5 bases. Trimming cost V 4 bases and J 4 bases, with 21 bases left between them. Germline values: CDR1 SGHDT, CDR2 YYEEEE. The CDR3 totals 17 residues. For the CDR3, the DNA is TGTGCCAGCAGCACCCCGAGGGCTAGCACCCCGTACAATGAGCAGTTCTTC. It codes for CASSTPRASTPYNEQFF.

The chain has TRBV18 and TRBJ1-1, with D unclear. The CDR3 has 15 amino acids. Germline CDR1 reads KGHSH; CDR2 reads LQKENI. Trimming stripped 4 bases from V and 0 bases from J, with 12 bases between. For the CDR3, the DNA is TGTGCCAGCTCACTAAACTTAATTATGAACACTGAAGCTTTCTTT. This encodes CASSLNLIMNTEAFF.

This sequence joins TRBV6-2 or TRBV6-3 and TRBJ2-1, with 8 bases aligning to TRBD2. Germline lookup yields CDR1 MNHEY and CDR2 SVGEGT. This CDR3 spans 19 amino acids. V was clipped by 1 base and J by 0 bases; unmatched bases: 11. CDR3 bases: TGTGCCAGCAGTTACTTGGGACTAGATGCCAAGAGCTCCTACAATGAGCAGTTCTTC. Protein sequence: CASSYLGLDAKSSYNEQFF.

CDR3: CASNTGTGETNYGYTF. Written as DNA, the CDR3 is TGTGCCAGCAACACCGGGACAGGCGAAACTAACTATGGCTACACCTTC. The chain joins TRBV7-9 to TRBJ1-2; 8 positions agree with TRBD1. There are 16 residues in the CDR3. Germline CDR1 and CDR2: SEHNR and FQNEAQ (reference sequence). With V trimmed by 7 bases and J by 0 bases, 10 bases remained unmatched.

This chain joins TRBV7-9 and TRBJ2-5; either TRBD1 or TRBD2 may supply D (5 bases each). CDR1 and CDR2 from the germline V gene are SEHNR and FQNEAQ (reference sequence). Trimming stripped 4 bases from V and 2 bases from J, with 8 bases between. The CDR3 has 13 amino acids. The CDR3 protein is CASSSGGQETQYF. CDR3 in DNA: TGTGCCAGCAGCTCTGGGGGACAAGAGACCCAGTACTTC.

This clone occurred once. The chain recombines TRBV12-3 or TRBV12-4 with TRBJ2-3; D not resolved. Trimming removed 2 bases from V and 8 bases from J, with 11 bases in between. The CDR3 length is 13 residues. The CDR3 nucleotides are TGTGCCAGCAGTTTACAGTCCCCGGGTACGCAGTATTTT. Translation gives CASSLQSPGTQYF.

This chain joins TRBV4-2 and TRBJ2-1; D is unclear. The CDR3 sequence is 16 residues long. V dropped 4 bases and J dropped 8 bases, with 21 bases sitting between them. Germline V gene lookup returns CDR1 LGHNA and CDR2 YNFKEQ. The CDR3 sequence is CASSPPVGGFIDEQFF. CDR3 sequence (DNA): TGTGCCAGCAGCCCCCCCGTGGGTGGTTTTATAGATGAGCAGTTCTTC.

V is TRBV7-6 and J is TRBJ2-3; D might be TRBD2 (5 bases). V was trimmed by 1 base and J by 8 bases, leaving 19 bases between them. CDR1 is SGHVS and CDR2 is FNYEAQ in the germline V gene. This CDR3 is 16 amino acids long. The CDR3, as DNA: TGTGCCAGCAGCTTAGTAGCTAGCTCCCCCCCTGGTACGCAGTATTTT. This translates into CASSLVASSPPGTQYF.

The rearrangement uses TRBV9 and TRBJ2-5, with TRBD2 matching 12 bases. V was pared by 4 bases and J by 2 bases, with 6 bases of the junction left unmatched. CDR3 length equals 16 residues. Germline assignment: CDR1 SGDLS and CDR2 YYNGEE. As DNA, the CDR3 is TGTGCCAGCAGCTCCGGGACTAGCGGGTTTCAAGAGACCCAGTACTTC. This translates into CASSSGTSGFQETQYF.

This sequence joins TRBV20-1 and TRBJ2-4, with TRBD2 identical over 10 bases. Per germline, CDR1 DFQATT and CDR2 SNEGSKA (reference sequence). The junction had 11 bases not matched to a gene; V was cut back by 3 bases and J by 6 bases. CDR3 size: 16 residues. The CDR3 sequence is CSASPPSGSLANIQYF. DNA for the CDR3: TGCAGTGCTAGTCCCCCTAGCGGGAGCTTGGCAAACATTCAGTACTTC.

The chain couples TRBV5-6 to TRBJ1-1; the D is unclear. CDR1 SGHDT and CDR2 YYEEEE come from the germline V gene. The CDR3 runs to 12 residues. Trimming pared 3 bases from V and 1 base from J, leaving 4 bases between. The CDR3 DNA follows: TGTGCCAGCAGCTCAGGGAACACTGAAGCTTTCTTT. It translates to CASSSGNTEAFF.

CDR3 sequence (DNA): TGTGCCAGCAGCACCCAGAGCAGGGGCACTGAAGCTTTCTTT. This sequence encodes CASSTQSRGTEAFF. The chain combines TRBV9 with TRBJ1-1; TRBD1 is a possible D gene (6 bases). The germline gives CDR1 SGDLS, CDR2 YYNGEE. Trimming stripped 4 bases from V and 4 bases from J, with 14 bases between. CDR3 length equals 14 residues.

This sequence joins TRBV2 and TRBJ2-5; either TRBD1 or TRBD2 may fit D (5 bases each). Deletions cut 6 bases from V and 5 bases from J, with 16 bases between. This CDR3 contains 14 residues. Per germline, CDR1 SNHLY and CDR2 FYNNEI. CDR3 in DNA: TGTGCCAGCAGGGGCGGAGCGGCAGGGGAGACCCAGTACTTC. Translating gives CASRGGAAGETQYF.

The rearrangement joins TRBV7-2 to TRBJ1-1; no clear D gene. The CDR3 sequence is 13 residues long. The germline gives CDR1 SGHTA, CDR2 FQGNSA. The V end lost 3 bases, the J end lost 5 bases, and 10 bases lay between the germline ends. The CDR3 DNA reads TGTGCCAGCAGCTTCGCCCGGAGGACTGAAGCTTTCTTT. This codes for CASSFARRTEAFF.